What follows are 32 T cell receptor beta chains derived from one specimen sequenced in a study of cytomegalovirus exposure and HLA in healthy donors. Amplification used 60 Vbeta primers and 13 Jbeta primers. This table comes from immunoSEQ multiplex PCR, and its TCRdb copy is limited to in-frame clones, with some not included. This repertoire shows 110,000 to 150,000 clones, approximately 80% found once; its top ten account for approximately 3.8%. The source material was PBMCs. The receptors stem from a male donor in good health and CMV-seronegative.

The V call is TRBV5-6, the J call TRBJ1-1, with 9 bases that match TRBD1. V trimming: 5 bases; J trimming: 7 bases; junction bases outside the gene matches: 12. The CDR3 is 15 amino acids. CDR1 and CDR2 (germline): SGHDT, YYEEEE. CDR3 nucleotide sequence: TGTGCCAGCAGGAAAACCTATACAGGGGGCAGTGAAGCTTTCTTT. Its translation is CASRKTYTGGSEAFF.

This rearrangement joins TRBV6-1 to TRBJ2-7, with 8 bases lining up with TRBD2. From germline, CDR1 is MNHNS and CDR2 SASEGT. After removal of 0 bases from V and 2 bases from J, the junction contained 12 bases not matched to a gene. This CDR3 is built from 18 residues. CDR3 sequence reads: CASSEALQGRAGAYEQYF. The CDR3 DNA reads TGTGCCAGCAGTGAAGCGCTTCAGGGACGAGCGGGGGCCTACGAGCAGTACTTC.

This chain joins TRBV11-2 and TRBJ1-1; the D gene is possibly TRBD1 (6 bases). Germline CDR1 SGHAT, CDR2 FQNNGV. V was shortened by 4 bases and J by 6 bases, with 21 bases between the two germline ends. The CDR3 covers 16 residues. CDR3 amino acids: CASSSAGEPASPEAFF. CDR3 DNA sequence: TGTGCCAGCAGCTCAGCAGGGGAGCCAGCCAGCCCTGAAGCTTTCTTT.

This rearrangement joins TRBV7-3 to TRBJ2-1; TRBD2 aligns across 10 bases. Germline V gene data show CDR1 as SGHTA and CDR2 as FQGTGA. Losses at the gene ends were 5 bases for V and 2 bases for J; bases not matched to a gene: 3. The CDR3 is 15 residues long. The DNA of the CDR3 is TGTGCCAGCAGCGTAGCGGGGGGCACCTACAATGAGCAGTTCTTC. It is translated as CASSVAGGTYNEQFF.

This clone was detected a few times. This chain connects TRBV5-1 to TRBJ2-7, with D uncertain. CDR1 is SGHRS, CDR2 YFSETQ, per germline. The CDR3 runs 13 residues. V lost 0 bases and J lost 3, with 7 bases in between. The CDR3 DNA sequence: TGCGCCAGCAGCTTGGTGAGTAACTACGAGCAGTACTTC. It encodes CASSLVSNYEQYF.

This clone was observed a handful of times. This chain joins TRBV5-1 and TRBJ2-7; D is ambiguous. CDR1 and CDR2 (germline): SGHRS, YFSETQ. CDR3 length: 14 amino acids. Between the trimmed V and J ends, which lost 0 bases and 3 bases, there was a span of 10 bases. CDR3 residues: CASSLVQPNYEQYF. CDR3 nucleotides: TGCGCCAGCAGCTTGGTACAGCCCAACTACGAGCAGTACTTC.

This sequence joins TRBV5-4 and TRBJ1-2; D is possibly TRBD1 (5 bases). Germline V CDR1 and CDR2: SGHNT, YYREEE (reference sequence). Trimming shortened V by 6 bases and J by 7 bases, and 22 bases separated the two germline ends. The CDR3 covers 15 residues. CDR3 sequence reads: CASTLAGWGDFGYTF. The CDR3 DNA is TGTGCCAGCACCCTCGCTGGCTGGGGGGATTTTGGCTACACCTTC.

The genes are TRBV4-2 and TRBJ2-3, with 8 bases that match TRBD2. CDR3 length: 16 amino acids. Germline lookup yields CDR1 LGHNA and CDR2 YNFKEQ. J was trimmed by 2 bases and V by 1 base; bases with no gene match: 5. The CDR3 sequence: CASSQGGGGPTDTQYF. CDR3 in DNA: TGTGCCAGCAGCCAAGGGGGCGGGGGGCCCACAGATACGCAGTATTTT.

The chain carries TRBV12-5 and TRBJ1-1; D perhaps matches TRBD1 (6 bases). Between the trimmed V and J ends, which lost 6 bases and 5 bases, there was a span of 16 bases. In germline, CDR1 is LGHNT, CDR2 FRNRAP. The CDR3 has 14 residues. In nucleotides, the CDR3 is TGTGCTAGTGGCCTGACAGGAGGCGGTACTGAAGCTTTCTTT. Its translation: CASGLTGGGTEAFF.

The chain employs TRBV6-1 and TRBJ1-2; 10 bases fit TRBD1. J was trimmed by 1 base and V by 2 bases; bases with no gene match: 7. The CDR3 contains 17 residues. Germline CDR1 reads MNHNS; CDR2 reads SASEGT. The CDR3 DNA is TGTGCCAGCAGTGAATGGGGGGACAGGGGCGGTAACTATGGCTACACCTTC. This gives the protein CASSEWGDRGGNYGYTF.

The chain carries TRBV7-9 and TRBJ2-2, with 8 positions matching TRBD1. Germline V CDR1 and CDR2: SEHNR, FQNEAQ (reference sequence). The trim removed 9 bases at V and 0 bases at J, leaving 9 bases unmatched. The CDR3 loop spans 16 amino acids. The CDR3, as DNA: TGTGCCAGTGCAGGGGGCGGCGTTGCGAACACCGGGGAGCTGTTTTTT. It specifies CASAGGGVANTGELFF.

The V and J genes are TRBV19 and TRBJ2-5, with D maybe TRBD1 (7 bases). The J call may be mistaken, given a closer DNA end match to TRBJ2-7. Germline-derived CDR1 and CDR2 are LNHDA and SQIVND (reference sequence). The CDR3 has 14 residues. The DNA for the CDR3 is TGTGCCAGTAATACCCAGGGGGAGGACTACGAGCAGTACTTC. Its protein is CASNTQGEDYEQYF.

The chain recombines TRBV19 with TRBJ1-6; tentative D call: TRBD1 (6 bases). Trimming shortened V by 3 bases and J by 10 bases, and 19 bases separated the two germline ends. Germline CDR1 reads LNHDA; CDR2 reads SQIVND (reference sequence). The CDR3 is made up of 16 amino acids. The CDR3 coding sequence is TGTGCCAGTAGTATGAACAGGCCAGGGGAGGGATCACCCCTCCACTTT. Residues: CASSMNRPGEGSPLHF.

J is TRBJ1-2 and V is TRBV7-2, with a possible D match to TRBD1 (5 bases). Trimming left V 8 bases short and J 1 base short, with 14 bases between. CDR1 SGHTA and CDR2 FQGNSA come from the germline V gene. The CDR3 consists of 14 residues. This CDR3 is CASLKGIGNYGYTF. CDR3 sequence (DNA): TGTGCCAGCCTGAAGGGGATTGGTAACTATGGCTACACCTTC.

This clone was detected only once. This chain uses TRBV2 with TRBJ2-5; D call uncertain. The J call may be in error: the DNA end matches TRBJ2-7 better. The germline V gene has CDR1 SNHLY and CDR2 FYNNEI. This CDR3 comprises 15 residues. The CDR3 nucleotides read TGTGCCAGCAGGGCAAATCAGGAAGGCTCCTACGAGCAGTACTTC. It specifies CASRANQEGSYEQYF.

This clone was recorded a few times. CDR3 protein: CASSLSGLAGFSSYNEQFF. Written as DNA, the CDR3 is TGTGCCAGCAGTTTATCAGGACTAGCGGGGTTTAGCTCCTACAATGAGCAGTTCTTC. This sequence joins TRBV27 and TRBJ2-1; the match to TRBD2 covers 12 bases. The CDR3 is 19 amino acids. Germline assignment: CDR1 MNHEY and CDR2 SMNVEV (reference sequence). Unmatched junction bases numbered 6, after V lost 0 bases and J lost 0 bases.

The chain links TRBV5-1 to TRBJ1-2; D remains ambiguous. The germline V gene has CDR1 SGHRS and CDR2 YFSETQ. This CDR3 spans 14 amino acids. V was pared by 3 bases and J by 4 bases, with 13 bases between. The chain's CDR3 is CASSSTTRGYGYTF. The CDR3 nucleotides are TGCGCCAGCAGCTCAACCACCCGGGGCTATGGCTACACCTTC.

The chain has TRBV18 and TRBJ2-6, with D possibly TRBD2 on 6 matching bases. Per germline, CDR1 KGHSH and CDR2 LQKENI. This CDR3 contains 17 residues. The germline V and J ends were trimmed by 1 base and 0 bases, with 10 bases remaining between them. CDR3: CASSPRAGTSGANVLTF. CDR3 in DNA: TGTGCCAGCTCACCACGGGCGGGAACCTCTGGGGCCAACGTCCTGACTTTC.

The chain employs TRBV5-1 and TRBJ2-3; D is ambiguous. CDR3 length equals 14 residues. Germline V gives CDR1 SGHRS, CDR2 YFSETQ. V was shortened by 0 bases and J by 0 bases, with 5 bases between the two germline ends. The CDR3 here is CASSLGRSTDTQYF. CDR3 in DNA: TGCGCCAGCAGCTTGGGCCGGAGCACAGATACGCAGTATTTT.

The chain uses TRBV11-3 and TRBJ2-5; D perhaps matches TRBD1 (5 bases). The CDR3 has 17 residues. Trimming cost V 6 bases and J 5 bases, with 25 bases left between them. Germline V gene sequence: CDR1 SGHNT, CDR2 YENEEA. The CDR3 sequence: CASSPAALRAGIETQYF. CDR3 coding DNA: TGTGCCAGCAGTCCCGCCGCTCTAAGGGCAGGGATCGAGACCCAGTACTTC.

This clone was seen only a few times. V is TRBV4-2 and J is TRBJ2-1, with D maybe TRBD2 (5 bases). V lost 3 bases to trimming and J lost 5 bases, with 14 bases between them. The germline V gene has CDR1 LGHNA and CDR2 YNFKEQ. The CDR3 covers 15 residues. CDR3 sequence: CASSQAGLYNNEQFF. The CDR3 nucleotides read TGTGCCAGCAGCCAGGCGGGTCTTTATAACAATGAGCAGTTCTTC.

This chain connects TRBV2 to TRBJ1-5; no firm D call. CDR1 is SNHLY, CDR2 FYNNEI, per germline. CDR3 length equals 14 residues. Trimming shortened V by 7 bases and J by 1 base, and 11 bases separated the two germline ends. CDR3 bases: TGTGCCAGCACAACCACCACAAGCAATCAGCCCCAGCATTTT. It yields the protein CASTTTTSNQPQHF. The whole variable domain, filled in from reference TRBV2 and TRBJ1-5, reads EPEVTQTPSHQVTQMGQEVILRCVPISNHLYFYWYRQILGQKVEFLVSFYNNEISEKSEIFDDQFSVERPDGSNFTLKIRSTKLEDSAMYFCASTTTTSNQPQHFGDGTRLSIL.

V gene TRBV2 combines with J gene TRBJ2-1, with a tentative D call TRBD1 (5 bases). CDR3 length equals 16 residues. V lost 2 bases and J lost 4, with 15 bases in between. Germline values: CDR1 SNHLY, CDR2 FYNNEI. CDR3 in amino acids: CASSERVDILYNEQFF. CDR3 DNA sequence: TGTGCCAGCAGTGAAAGGGTGGACATTTTATACAATGAGCAGTTCTTC.

The rearrangement uses TRBV6-4 and TRBJ2-7, with TRBD2 matching 8 bases. V trimming: 4 bases; J trimming: 6 bases; junction bases outside the gene matches: 11. Germline CDR1 is MRHNA and CDR2 is SNTAGT. This CDR3 has 15 amino acids. The CDR3 DNA reads TGTGCCAGCAGTGGGGAGCGGGAGATAAGAGGCGAGCAGTACTTC. Its protein product is CASSGEREIRGEQYF.

Here the CDR3 reads CASGTGQQETQYF. In nucleotides, the CDR3 is TGCGCCAGCGGGACGGGACAGCAAGAGACCCAGTACTTC. The gene calls are TRBV10-1 and TRBJ2-5; 7 bases agree with TRBD1. V was clipped by 8 bases and J by 2 bases; unmatched bases: 5. Germline assignment: CDR1 WNHNN and CDR2 SYGVQD (reference sequence). This CDR3 has 13 amino acids.

The genes are TRBV9 and TRBJ1-5, with 8 positions matching TRBD1. J was trimmed by 6 bases and V by 3 bases; bases with no gene match: 11. CDR1 and CDR2 (germline): SGDLS, YYNGEE. The CDR3 is 16 residues long. The CDR3 DNA reads TGTGCCAGCAGCGAACCGGACAGGGTCTTTACTCAGCCCCAGCATTTT. Translation: CASSEPDRVFTQPQHF.

The V call is TRBV29-1, the J call TRBJ2-3, with TRBD1 as a possible D gene (5 bases). The CDR3 runs to 15 residues. Trimming took 0 bases from V and 0 from J, leaving 10 bases between them. Looked up from germline, CDR1 is SQVTM and CDR2 is ANQGSEA. The CDR3 nucleotides read TGCAGCGTTGAAGATCAGGCAGGGAGCACAGATACGCAGTATTTT. The encoded protein is CSVEDQAGSTDTQYF.

V gene TRBV19 combines with J gene TRBJ2-1; the match to TRBD1 covers 7 bases. The germline gives CDR1 LNHDA, CDR2 SQIVND (reference sequence). V gave up 3 bases and J gave up 1 base; unmatched junction bases: 6. This CDR3 has 16 residues. The CDR3 sequence is CASSIAGTASYNEQFF. CDR3 coding DNA: TGTGCCAGTAGTATCGCCGGGACAGCATCCTACAATGAGCAGTTCTTC.

J is TRBJ2-2 and V is TRBV7-3, with 12 bases matching TRBD2. The V segment lost 5 bases and the J segment 8 bases; nucleotides outside the gene matches: 12. This CDR3 spans 17 amino acids. Germline-derived CDR1 and CDR2 are SGHTA and FQGTGA. The CDR3 is CASSPELAGGPGGELFF. In DNA, the CDR3 is TGTGCCAGCAGCCCCGAACTAGCGGGGGGCCCAGGGGGGGAGCTGTTTTTT. The whole variable domain, remainder taken from reference TRBV7-3 and TRBJ2-2, is GAGVSQTPSNKVTEKGKYVELRCDPISGHTALYWYRQSLGQGPEFLIYFQGTGAADDSGLPNDRFFAVRPEGSVSTLKIQRTERGDSAVYLCASSPELAGGPGGELFFGEGSRLTVL.

The rearrangement links TRBV4-1 to TRBJ2-2, with 10 positions matching TRBD1. Germline trimming cut 0 bases from V and 7 bases from J; bases unmatched to any gene: 5. CDR1 is MGHRA and CDR2 is YSYEKL in the germline V gene. The CDR3 consists of 16 residues. This CDR3 reads CASSQEWDRGIGELFF. The CDR3 DNA follows: TGCGCCAGCAGCCAAGAGTGGGACAGGGGCATCGGGGAGCTGTTTTTT.

The V call is TRBV7-9, the J call TRBJ1-5, with 12 bases lining up with TRBD1. Germline V gives CDR1 SEHNR, CDR2 FQNEAQ (reference sequence). The CDR3 is made up of 15 amino acids. The V segment lost 5 bases and the J segment 5 bases; nucleotides outside the gene matches: 4. CDR3 loop: CASSTGTGGHQPQHF. In nucleotides, the CDR3 is TGTGCCAGCAGCACAGGGACAGGGGGCCATCAGCCCCAGCATTTT.

This clone has just one count. No conserved phenylalanine or tryptophan is present at the end of the CDR3, so a read error is the likely explanation. The DNA is left out, because the CDR3 cannot be placed on it with certainty; the CDR3 is given as TCRdb lists it. The chain links TRBV1 to TRBJ2-7; TRBD1 is the table's D call, not checked against the DNA. TRBV1 is an annotated pseudogene. Inclusive of both ends, the CDR3 amounts to 17 amino acids. The CDR3 loop is CTSRLRLGTGAFYEQYL.